This TCR beta chain was sequenced during a study of T cells after posttransplantation cyclophosphamide. Study findings and constraints: TRB overlap between skin or GI tissue T cells and blood was limited. Later blood repertoires were often dominated by clones from the donor CD8+ memory compartment. TRB clonality was highly associated with recipient CMV seropositivity and reactivation.

TCRdb's copy holds only in-frame clones and misses some; the assay was immunoSEQ multiplex PCR. The record shows approximately 35,000 clones for this sample, with no singletons present. This clone was seen more than once but under ten times. Its specificity is not known. The related graft donor's blood sample was taken on the day of bone marrow donation. The sequence derives from a girl aged 10-17 years in good health, CMV-negative, and a related stem cell transplant donor. Sequencing was performed on PBMCs.

The CDR3 reads CASSIGTSGSTDTQYF. DNA for the CDR3: TGTGCCAGCAGCATCGGGACTAGCGGTAGCACAGATACGCAGTATTTT. This chain connects TRBV9 to TRBJ2-3, with 11 bases fitting TRBD2. The CDR3 contains 16 residues. V lost 4 bases to trimming and J lost 0 bases; unmatched junction nucleotides: 4. Germline V gene data show CDR1 as SGDLS and CDR2 as YYNGEE. The full variable domain, with the rest looked up from reference TRBV9 and TRBJ2-3, is DSGVTQTPKHLITATGQRVTLRCSPRSGDLSVYWYQQSLDQGLQFLIQYYNGEERAKGNILERFSAQQFPDLHSELNLSSLELGDSALYFCASSIGTSGSTDTQYFGPGTRLTVL.